This TCR beta chain was documented in a study of T cell responses to AZD1222 COVID-19 vaccine. With 6 bases clipped from V and 8 bases from J, the junction kept 15 bases outside the gene matches. CDR3 length: 16 residues. CDR1 MDHEN and CDR2 SYDVKM come from the germline V gene. Method: immunoSEQ multiplex PCR; TCRdb's copy keeps in-frame clones and lacks some. The sample lists approximately 110,000 clones; over 75% were seen once. This sequence joins TRBV28 and TRBJ1-2; 10 bases map to TRBD1. The receptor's source is an adult in good health. The sequences come from peripheral blood, collected on day 0 of AZD1222 vaccination. The CDR3 loop reads CASSIVTGTGVRGYTF. The CDR3 bases are TGTGCCAGCAGCATAGTGACCGGGACAGGGGTTCGGGGCTACACCTTC.